This T cell receptor (beta chain) came from a study of Graves' ophthalmopathy and Graves' hyperthyroidism. Study observations and caveats: Blood contained most expanded thyroid clonotypes exceeding 0.001 frequency.

V trimming: 8 bases; J trimming: 5 bases; junction bases outside the gene matches: 4. Germline CDR1 reads ENHRY; CDR2 reads SYGVKD. This CDR3 contains 13 residues. This clonotype was counted many times. The target antigen is unknown. RNA transcripts served as template for amplifying TCR beta CDR3 sequences. Following a first-round RT-PCR that used HTBI primers, a second-round multiplex PCR was carried out. TCRdb used MiXCR to reprocess the multiplex PCR reads, holding one entry per CDR3 protein. The repertoire holds under 350,000 distinct CDR3 sequences, with around a sixth as singletons. Thyroid ultrasound, orbital computed tomography, TRAb, serum thyroxine and clinical symptoms formed the basis of diagnosis.

The sequenced sample consisted of peripheral blood. The TCR was taken from an adult man with Graves' ophthalmopathy. The chain combines TRBV10-3 with TRBJ2-5; 11 bases fit TRBD1. This CDR3 reads CAIGGDRGETQYF. The CDR3 DNA reads as TGTGCCATCGGAGGGGACAGGGGGGAGACCCAGTACTTC.